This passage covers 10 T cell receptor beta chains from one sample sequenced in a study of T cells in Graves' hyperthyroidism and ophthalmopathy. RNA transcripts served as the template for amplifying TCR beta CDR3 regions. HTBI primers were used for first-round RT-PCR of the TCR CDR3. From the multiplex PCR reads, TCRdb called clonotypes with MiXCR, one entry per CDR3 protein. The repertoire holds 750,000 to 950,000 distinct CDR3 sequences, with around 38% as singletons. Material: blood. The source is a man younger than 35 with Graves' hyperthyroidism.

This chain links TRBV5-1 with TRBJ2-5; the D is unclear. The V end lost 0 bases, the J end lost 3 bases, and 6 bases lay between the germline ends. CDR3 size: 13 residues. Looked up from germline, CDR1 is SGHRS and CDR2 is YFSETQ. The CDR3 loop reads CASSLAMEETQYF. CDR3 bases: TGCGCCAGCAGCTTGGCGATGGAAGAGACCCAGTACTTC.

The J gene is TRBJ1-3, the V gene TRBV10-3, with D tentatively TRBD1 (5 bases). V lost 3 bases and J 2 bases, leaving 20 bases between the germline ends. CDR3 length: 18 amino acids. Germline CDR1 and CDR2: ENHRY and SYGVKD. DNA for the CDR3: TGTGCCATCAGTGAAGCATTAAATGGGGCGTCGGCTGGAAACACCATATATTTT. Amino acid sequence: CAISEALNGASAGNTIYF.

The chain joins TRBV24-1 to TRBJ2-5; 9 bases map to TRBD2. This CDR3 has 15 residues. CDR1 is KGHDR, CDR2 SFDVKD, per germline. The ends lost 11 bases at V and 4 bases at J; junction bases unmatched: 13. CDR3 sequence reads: CASRTPAGGSETQYF. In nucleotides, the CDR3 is TGTGCCAGCAGGACGCCAGCGGGAGGATCAGAGACCCAGTACTTC.

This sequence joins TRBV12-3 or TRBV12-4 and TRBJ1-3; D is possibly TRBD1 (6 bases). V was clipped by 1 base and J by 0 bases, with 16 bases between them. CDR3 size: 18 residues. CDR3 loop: CASSLGKWTVYSGNTIYF. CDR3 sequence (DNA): TGTGCCAGCAGTTTAGGGAAGTGGACAGTTTACTCTGGAAACACCATATATTTT.

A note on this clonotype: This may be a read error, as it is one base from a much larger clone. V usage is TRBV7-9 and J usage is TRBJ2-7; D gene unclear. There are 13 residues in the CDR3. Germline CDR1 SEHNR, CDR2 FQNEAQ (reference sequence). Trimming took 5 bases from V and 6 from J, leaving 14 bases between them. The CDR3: CASSPVQLTEQYF. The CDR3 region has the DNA TGTGCCAGCAGCCCCGTACAGCTCACCGAGCAGTACTTC. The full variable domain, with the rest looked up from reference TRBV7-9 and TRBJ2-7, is DTGVSQNPRHKITKRGQNVTFRCDPISEHNRLYWYRQTLGQGPEFLTYFQNEAQLEKSRLLSDRFSAERPKGSFSTLEIQRTEQGDSAMYLCASSPVQLTEQYFGPGTRLTVT.

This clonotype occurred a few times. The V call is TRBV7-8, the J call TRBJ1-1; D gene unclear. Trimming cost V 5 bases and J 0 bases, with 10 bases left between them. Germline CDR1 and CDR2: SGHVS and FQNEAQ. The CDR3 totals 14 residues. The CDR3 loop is CASSQERLNTEAFF. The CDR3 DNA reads TGTGCCAGCAGCCAGGAACGGTTGAACACTGAAGCTTTCTTT.

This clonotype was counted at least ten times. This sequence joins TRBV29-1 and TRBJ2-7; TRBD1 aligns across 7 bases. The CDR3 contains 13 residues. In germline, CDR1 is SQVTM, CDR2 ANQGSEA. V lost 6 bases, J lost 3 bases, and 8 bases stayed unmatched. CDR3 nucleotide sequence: TGCAGCGTCCGGGACAGTAGCCACTACGAGCAGTACTTC. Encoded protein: CSVRDSSHYEQYF.

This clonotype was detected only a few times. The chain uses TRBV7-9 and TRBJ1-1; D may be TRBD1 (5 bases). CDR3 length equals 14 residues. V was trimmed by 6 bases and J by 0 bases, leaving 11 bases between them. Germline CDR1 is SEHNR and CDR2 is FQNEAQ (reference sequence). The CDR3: CASRGGSLNTEAFF. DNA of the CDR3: TGTGCCAGCAGGGGGGGGAGTCTGAACACTGAAGCTTTCTTT. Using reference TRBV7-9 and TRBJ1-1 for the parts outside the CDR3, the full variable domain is DTGVSQNPRHKITKRGQNVTFRCDPISEHNRLYWYRQTLGQGPEFLTYFQNEAQLEKSRLLSDRFSAERPKGSFSTLEIQRTEQGDSAMYLCASRGGSLNTEAFFGQGTRLTVV.

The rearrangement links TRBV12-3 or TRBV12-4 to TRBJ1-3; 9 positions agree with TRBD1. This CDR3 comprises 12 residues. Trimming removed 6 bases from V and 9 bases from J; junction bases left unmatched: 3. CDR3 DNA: TGTGCCAGCAGGCCGGGACAGGGCACCATATATTTT. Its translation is CASRPGQGTIYF.

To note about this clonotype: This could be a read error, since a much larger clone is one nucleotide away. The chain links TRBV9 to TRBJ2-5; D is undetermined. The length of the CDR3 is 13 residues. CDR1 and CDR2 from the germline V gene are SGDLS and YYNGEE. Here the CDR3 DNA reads TGTGCCAGCAGCGTCGATCCCGAAGAGACCCAGCACTTC. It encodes CASSVDPEETQHF.